This T cell receptor beta chain was retrieved from a study of cytomegalovirus exposure and HLA in healthy donors. Overall study results and limits: Most of the TCR beta V segments (in an earlier analysis) were productive either about 87% or about 30% of the time. There were reportedly fewer N-insertions in an Asian-associated ancestry cluster than the roughly 670-donor mean, in a later analysis.

For this clone: Its target is not known.

With 60 Vbeta and 13 Jbeta primers, the PCR was carried out. TCRdb's copy holds only in-frame clones and misses some; the assay was immunoSEQ multiplex PCR. This sample's clone table lists more than 90,000 clones. The sequence came from a middle-aged man in good health and CMV-seropositive. The specimen sequenced was PBMCs.

The CDR3 DNA reads TGTGCCAGCAGCTCAAGGGACAGAACTAATGAAAAACTGTTTTTT. Its protein product is CASSSRDRTNEKLFF. This sequence joins TRBV7-9 and TRBJ1-4; TRBD1 matches 7 bases. The junction had 3 bases not matched to a gene; V was cut back by 4 bases and J by 1 base. The CDR3 runs to 15 residues. Germline V lookup: CDR1 SEHNR, CDR2 FQNEAQ (reference sequence).